The clone carrying this T cell receptor (beta chain) appeared a single time. As processed by the authors: Reference gene primer amplification in the assay estimated nucleated cell counts. Assay used: immunoSEQ multiplex PCR; TCRdb lists only in-frame clones, some missing. For V, J and clone size, that table is used; D and trimming come from the DNA. The sample comprises about 95,000 clones, about 90% of which are singletons, and about 18% rests with the top ten. The CDR3 runs 14 residues. Trimming left V 4 bases short and J 7 bases short, with 18 bases between. Germline V gene lookup returns CDR1 SGHRS and CDR2 YFSETQ. This record comes from a study of blood T cell repertoires in COVID-19. Study as a whole: Sample material is recorded as cDNA or gDNA derived from T cells, B-cell-depleted T cells, or PBMCs.

This receptor was taken from a human donor in a cohort sampled during active COVID-19. The material sequenced was peripheral blood. This sequence joins TRBV5-1 and TRBJ2-7, with TRBD2 as a possible D gene (5 bases). CDR3 sequence (DNA): TGCGCCAGCAGCCAGAAACAGATTTCGGGGGAGCAGTACTTC. Translating it yields CASSQKQISGEQYF.